The 22 T cell receptor beta chains presented below share a single source sample, sequenced in a study of T-cell reconstitution after alpha-beta-depleted transplantation in children. During its preparation, the TCRbeta library received unique molecular identifiers. Each CDR3 protein is one row after TCRdb ran MiXCR on the PCR reads. The table records approximately 640,000 distinct CDR3 sequences, 16% of them present only once. Specimen: PBMCs from the stem cell graft donor, collected from the stem cell graft. All receptors come from a human donor who donated a stem cell graft to a child with acute myeloid leukemia.

This clonotype was recorded at least ten times. V is TRBV25-1 and J is TRBJ2-1; D is unresolved. The CDR3 contains 14 residues. Germline lookup yields CDR1 MGHDK and CDR2 SYGVNS. The V and J ends lost 8 bases and 0 bases respectively, with 11 bases between them. CDR3 region: CASGPPSSYNEQFF. The CDR3 DNA sequence: TGTGCCAGCGGGCCTCCGAGCTCCTACAATGAGCAGTTCTTC.

This clonotype was observed many times. The chain employs TRBV5-6 and TRBJ1-1; weak D call: TRBD1 (5 bases). Germline V gene data show CDR1 as SGHDT and CDR2 as YYEEEE. This CDR3 is built from 14 residues. V lost 4 bases, J lost 4 bases, and 14 bases lay in between. CDR3 nucleotide sequence: TGTGCCAGCAGCGTGGGACGTGGACTCACTGAAGCTTTCTTT. Protein sequence: CASSVGRGLTEAFF. Filled out from reference TRBV5-6 and TRBJ1-1, the complete variable domain reads DAGVTQSPTHLIKTRGQQVTLRCSPKSGHDTVSWYQQALGQGPQFIFQYYEEEERQRGNFPDRFSGHQFPNYSSELNVNALLLGDSALYLCASSVGRGLTEAFFGQGTRLTVV.

This clonotype was seen at least ten times. The chain uses TRBV20-1 and TRBJ2-3; 7 bases align to TRBD2. Germline V CDR1 and CDR2: DFQATT, SNEGSKA (reference sequence). The CDR3 spans 16 residues. Trimming removed 3 bases from V and 4 bases from J; junction bases left unmatched: 13. CDR3: CSASGRTSKGSDTQYF. CDR3 DNA: TGCAGTGCTAGCGGAAGGACTAGTAAGGGTTCAGATACGCAGTATTTT.

This clonotype was counted ten times or more. The chain recombines TRBV20-1 with TRBJ2-3, with 9 bases matching TRBD2. Germline values: CDR1 DFQATT, CDR2 SNEGSKA (reference sequence). V dropped 5 bases and J dropped 3; count of bases not matched to a gene: 6. This CDR3 comprises 14 residues. CDR3 in amino acids: CSASGGGATDTQYF. The CDR3 DNA follows: TGCAGTGCTTCGGGCGGGGGGGCAACAGATACGCAGTATTTT.

This clonotype appeared many times. V and J are TRBV12-3 or TRBV12-4 and TRBJ2-2, with a weak D call TRBD2 (6 bases). The germline V and J ends were trimmed by 6 bases and 4 bases, with 12 bases remaining between them. CDR3 length equals 14 residues. In nucleotides, the CDR3 is TGTGCCAGCAGCAATCGGAGGGGCACCGGGGAGCTGTTTTTT. Its translation: CASSNRRGTGELFF.

This clonotype has at least ten counts. The rearrangement links TRBV9 to TRBJ1-3; 11 bases are shared with TRBD1. J gave up 7 bases and V 3 bases, and 6 bases lay outside the gene matches. Looked up from germline, CDR1 is SGDLS and CDR2 is YYNGEE. The CDR3 sequence is 15 residues long. The CDR3 loop reads CASSAGTGGRNTIYF. The CDR3, as DNA: TGTGCCAGCAGCGCGGGGACAGGGGGACGGAACACCATATATTTT. Based on the CDR3 plus reference TRBV9 and TRBJ1-3, the full variable domain is DSGVTQTPKHLITATGQRVTLRCSPRSGDLSVYWYQQSLDQGLQFLIQYYNGEERAKGNILERFSAQQFPDLHSELNLSSLELGDSALYFCASSAGTGGRNTIYFGEGSWLTVV.

This clonotype was counted between two and nine times. The chain recombines TRBV7-2 with TRBJ1-3; D is possibly TRBD1 (5 bases). Per germline, CDR1 SGHTA and CDR2 FQGNSA. Between the trimmed V and J ends, which lost 6 bases and 2 bases, there was a span of 14 bases. This CDR3 contains 15 residues. The CDR3 coding sequence is TGTGCCAGCAGTCAGGGACCAAAAACTGGAAACACCATATATTTT. Its protein product is CASSQGPKTGNTIYF.

This rearrangement joins TRBV12-3 or TRBV12-4 to TRBJ2-3, with 9 bases lining up with TRBD2. With V trimmed by 0 bases and J by 0 bases, 10 bases remained unmatched. The CDR3 length is 19 residues. The CDR3 here is CASSLASLAGLSSTDTQYF. CDR3 bases: TGTGCCAGCAGTTTAGCGTCGCTAGCGGGGTTATCTAGCACAGATACGCAGTATTTT.

This chain joins TRBV11-2 and TRBJ2-7; 8 bases are a match to TRBD1. Per the germline V gene, CDR1 is SGHAT and CDR2 is FQNNGV. The CDR3 has 15 residues. The V and J ends lost 2 bases and 2 bases, in that order; junction bases with no gene match: 5. CDR3 sequence reads: CASSLQGAVTYEQYV. DNA of the CDR3: TGTGCCAGCAGCTTACAGGGGGCGGTAACCTACGAGCAGTACGTC.

This clonotype was observed a few times. The CDR3 protein is CASSLITEIYGYTF. The DNA for the CDR3 is TGTGCCAGCAGCTTGATAACGGAAATCTATGGCTACACCTTC. The chain uses TRBV5-6 and TRBJ1-2; D unclear. Between the trimmed V and J ends, which lost 1 base and 4 bases, there was a span of 11 bases. This CDR3 has 14 residues. Per germline, CDR1 SGHDT and CDR2 YYEEEE.

This chain uses TRBV4-3 with TRBJ2-7; 10 positions match TRBD2. The CDR3 length is 18 residues. CDR1 is LGHNA and CDR2 is YSLEER in the germline V gene. The V and J ends lost 1 base and 0 bases, in that order; junction bases with no gene match: 9. The CDR3 region has the DNA TGCGCCAGCAGCCAAGCACACTCCGGGACTAGCGACTCCTACGAGCAGTACTTC. Protein: CASSQAHSGTSDSYEQYF.

The genes are TRBV4-1 and TRBJ1-6, with a possible D match to TRBD1 (6 bases). V dropped 4 bases and J dropped 7 bases, with 14 bases sitting between them. The CDR3 is 15 residues long. The germline V gene has CDR1 MGHRA and CDR2 YSYEKL. The CDR3 sequence is CASSPPGQRNSPLHF. The CDR3 coding sequence is TGCGCCAGCAGCCCACCGGGACAACGGAATTCACCCCTCCACTTT.

Points on this clonotype: This may stem from a read error, because a much larger clone lies one nucleotide away. This chain joins TRBV20-1 and TRBJ2-4; maybe TRBD1 (5 bases). The CDR3 contains 14 residues. Germline V gene data show CDR1 as DFQATT and CDR2 as SNEGSKA (reference sequence). The CDR3: CCARGGWAKNIQYF. CDR3 nucleotides: TGCTGTGCTAGGGGTGGGTGGGCCAAAAACATTCAGTACTTC.

The CDR3: CASSRGAGGTEAFF. For the CDR3, the DNA is TGTGCCAGCAGCCGGGGGGCAGGGGGCACTGAAGCTTTCTTT. J is TRBJ1-1 and V is TRBV4-2; TRBD1 matches at 7 bases. J lost 4 bases, V lost 4 bases, and 6 bases had no gene match. CDR3 size: 14 residues. Per germline, CDR1 LGHNA and CDR2 YNFKEQ.

The V call is TRBV11-2, the J call TRBJ2-7; D unclear. Germline CDR1 is SGHAT and CDR2 is FQNNGV. The CDR3 sequence is 14 residues long. Between the trimmed V and J ends, which lost 5 bases and 0 bases, there was a span of 11 bases. The DNA of the CDR3 is TGTGCCAGCAGCCCTATGCAGGTCTCCTACGAGCAGTACGTC. Amino acids: CASSPMQVSYEQYV.

This clonotype was seen repeatedly, ten times or more. The rearrangement uses TRBV4-1 and TRBJ1-5; D uncertain. V was shortened by 3 bases and J by 0 bases, with 3 bases between the two germline ends. This CDR3 has 13 residues. The germline CDR1 and CDR2 sequences are MGHRA and YSYEKL. In DNA form, the CDR3 reads TGCGCCAGCAGCCAGGGTAGCAATCAGCCCCAGCATTTT. Protein: CASSQGSNQPQHF.

This clonotype was seen repeatedly, ten times or more. The V call is TRBV7-2, the J call TRBJ2-7; D gene ambiguous. Germline-derived CDR1 and CDR2 are SGHTA and FQGNSA. Trimming pared 3 bases from V and 7 bases from J, leaving 1 base between. This CDR3 spans 9 amino acids. CDR3 residues: CASSLEQYV. CDR3 coding DNA: TGTGCCAGCAGCTTGGAGCAGTACGTC.

This clonotype came up many times. The chain carries TRBV20-1 and TRBJ2-5, with D unresolved. The CDR3 runs to 16 residues. V lost 0 bases and J lost 4, with 18 bases in between. Germline V CDR1 and CDR2: DFQATT, SNEGSKA (reference sequence). This CDR3 is CSARDPLDPTGETQYF. CDR3 bases: TGCAGTGCTAGAGATCCATTGGACCCGACCGGAGAGACCCAGTACTTC.

This rearrangement joins TRBV12-3 or TRBV12-4 to TRBJ2-3, with 7 bases matching TRBD1. The CDR3 spans 15 residues. After removal of 6 bases from V and 1 base from J, the junction contained 7 bases not matched to a gene. The CDR3 loop is CASRTGLPGTDTQYF. CDR3 nucleotide sequence: TGTGCCAGCAGGACAGGGTTGCCTGGCACAGATACGCAGTATTTT.

The V and J genes are TRBV12-3 or TRBV12-4 and TRBJ2-1, with 12 bases fitting TRBD2. Trimming took 6 bases from V and 8 from J; bases not matched to a gene: 11. The CDR3 has 16 amino acids. This CDR3 reads CASRRPGTSGFYEQFF. In DNA form, the CDR3 reads TGTGCCAGCAGAAGACCCGGGACTAGCGGGTTTTATGAGCAGTTCTTC.

This clonotype was recorded a few times. V usage is TRBV20-1 and J usage is TRBJ2-1; perhaps TRBD2 as D (5 bases). V lost 0 bases and J lost 8, with 17 bases in between. CDR1 DFQATT and CDR2 SNEGSKA come from the germline V gene (reference sequence). The CDR3 extends over 15 amino acids. The CDR3 DNA reads TGCAGTGCTAGAGATCGACCCAAGAGGGTAGATGAGCAGTTCTTC. Its protein is CSARDRPKRVDEQFF.

At least ten counts were recorded for this clonotype. This chain links TRBV7-2 with TRBJ1-3; 8 nucleotides line up with TRBD1. The J segment lost 0 bases and the V segment lost 3 bases, leaving 4 bases of the junction unmatched. The CDR3 sequence is 16 residues long. CDR1 and CDR2 (germline): SGHTA, FQGNSA. CDR3 loop: CASSLDRANSGNTIYF. In nucleotides, the CDR3 is TGTGCCAGCAGCTTGGACAGGGCCAACTCTGGAAACACCATATATTTT.